Each of the 32 T cell receptor beta chains below was sequenced from the same sample in a study of blood T cell repertoires in COVID-19. Libraries were prepared by immunoSEQ multiplex PCR; TCRdb keeps only in-frame clonotypes and omits some of them. This table has 150,000 or so clones, 92% appearing once. Sequenced sample: peripheral blood. These receptors were taken from a young man with COVID-19, enrolled during active disease.

The genes are TRBV19 and TRBJ1-2, with 7 bases matching TRBD1. Germline CDR1 is LNHDA and CDR2 is SQIVND (reference sequence). The CDR3 contains 15 residues. Trimming removed 6 bases from V and 4 bases from J; junction bases left unmatched: 11. CDR3 in DNA: TGTGCCAGTAGGAAGGGGGCAACGGAGAGCTATGGCTACACCTTC. It translates to CASRKGATESYGYTF.

The chain joins TRBV28 to TRBJ1-6, with a weak D call TRBD1 (6 bases). The CDR3 runs to 13 residues. The V and J ends lost 6 bases and 5 bases respectively, with 8 bases between them. The germline gives CDR1 MDHEN, CDR2 SYDVKM. CDR3 sequence: CASRDSHNSPLHF. DNA of the CDR3: TGTGCCAGCAGGGACAGTCATAATTCACCCCTCCACTTT.

The chain recombines TRBV6-5 with TRBJ1-1; weak D call: TRBD1 (5 bases). The CDR3 runs 15 residues. Germline CDR1 and CDR2: MNHEY and SVGAGI. Trimming cost V 7 bases and J 0 bases, with 15 bases left between them. DNA of the CDR3: TGTGCCAGCACTTCGCGGGGGGGTTTGAACACTGAAGCTTTCTTT. Encoded protein: CASTSRGGLNTEAFF.

This clone was observed once. The V gene is TRBV5-4, the J gene TRBJ2-7, with 12 bases matching TRBD2. J lost 7 bases, V lost 4 bases, and 6 bases had no gene match. The CDR3 consists of 14 residues. Germline CDR1 SGHNT, CDR2 YYREEE (reference sequence). The CDR3 here is CASSRLAGDREQYF. In DNA, the CDR3 is TGTGCCAGCAGCCGACTAGCGGGAGATAGGGAGCAGTACTTC.

The chain couples TRBV15 to TRBJ2-1, with 8 bases matching TRBD2. The CDR3 is 16 residues long. In germline, CDR1 is LNHNV, CDR2 YYDKDF (reference sequence). Trimming took 1 base from V and 5 from J; bases not matched to a gene: 7. The CDR3 DNA sequence: TGTGCCACCAGCAGAGCATCGGGAGGGCCTGACAATGAGCAGTTCTTC. Protein sequence: CATSRASGGPDNEQFF.

The rearrangement joins TRBV10-2 to TRBJ1-1; no reliable D call. V gave up 0 bases and J gave up 2 bases, with 7 bases separating them. Germline loops: CDR1 WSHSY, CDR2 SAAADI. The CDR3 is 14 residues long. The CDR3 spells CASSESSYNTEAFF. CDR3 bases: TGCGCCAGCAGTGAGTCCAGTTACAACACTGAAGCTTTCTTT.

V is TRBV6-5 and J is TRBJ1-2, with D unclear. Germline CDR1 and CDR2: MNHEY and SVGAGI. The CDR3 spans 14 residues. Trimming pared 6 bases from V and 7 bases from J, leaving 18 bases between. CDR3 nucleotides: TGTGCCAGCAGCGACCGAACAGCGGAGGGTGGCTACACCTTC. As protein: CASSDRTAEGGYTF.

This clone was counted between two and nine times. This sequence joins TRBV20-1 and TRBJ2-7; D call uncertain. The germline V and J ends were trimmed by 4 bases and 4 bases, with 8 bases remaining between them. This CDR3 is built from 11 residues. Germline assignment: CDR1 DFQATT and CDR2 SNEGSKA (reference sequence). For the CDR3, the DNA is TGCAGTGCTAAGCTGACTTACGAGCAGTACTTC. Protein product: CSAKLTYEQYF.

The chain has TRBV24-1 and TRBJ1-1; D unclear. This CDR3 contains 13 residues. The V gene lost 2 bases and the J gene lost 4 bases, with 7 bases spanning the gap. Germline-derived CDR1 and CDR2 are KGHDR and SFDVKD. Here the CDR3 reads CATSDWRVTEAFF. The CDR3 nucleotides read TGTGCCACCAGTGATTGGAGGGTCACTGAAGCTTTCTTT.

The chain is built from TRBV6-2 or TRBV6-3 and TRBJ1-2, with D uncertain. Germline V gene sequence: CDR1 MNHEY, CDR2 SVGEGT. V was cut by 0 bases and J by 4 bases, with 21 bases left in between. This CDR3 has 18 amino acids. The CDR3 is CASSYSRRQIPAFYGYTF. The CDR3 nucleotides are TGTGCCAGCAGTTACTCACGGCGGCAGATTCCTGCATTCTATGGCTACACCTTC.

This chain links TRBV11-3 with TRBJ1-1, with 9 bases aligning to TRBD1. The germline V gene encodes CDR1 SGHNT and CDR2 YENEEA. The CDR3 is 14 residues long. The ends lost 5 bases at V and 5 bases at J; junction bases unmatched: 6. CDR3 in DNA: TGTGCCAGCAGCCCCCGACAGGGGGGGACTGAAGCTTTCTTT. Its protein product is CASSPRQGGTEAFF.

The chain is built from TRBV7-9 and TRBJ1-2; the match to TRBD1 covers 10 bases. The junction had 7 bases not matched to a gene; V was cut back by 4 bases and J by 5 bases. The CDR3 covers 15 residues. The V gene's germline CDR1 is SEHNR and CDR2 FQNEAQ (reference sequence). CDR3 loop: CASSSGTGVGYGYTF. Here the CDR3 DNA reads TGTGCCAGCAGCTCCGGGACAGGGGTAGGGTATGGCTACACCTTC.

The V call is TRBV11-2, the J call TRBJ2-7; perhaps TRBD2 as D (6 bases). CDR3 length equals 15 residues. V was pared by 3 bases and J by 3 bases, with 15 bases between. CDR1 is SGHAT, CDR2 FQNNGV, per germline. This CDR3 is CASSFSFGSNYEQYF. DNA for the CDR3: TGTGCCAGCAGCTTCTCCTTCGGGAGCAACTACGAGCAGTACTTC.

The rearrangement links TRBV4-3 to TRBJ2-7; TRBD1 matches at 7 bases. J gave up 5 bases and V 0 bases, and 7 bases lay outside the gene matches. The CDR3 is made up of 15 amino acids. Germline V gives CDR1 LGHNA, CDR2 YSLEER. CDR3 loop: CASSQDTTGSDEQYF. In DNA, the CDR3 is TGCGCCAGCAGCCAAGATACGACAGGGAGCGACGAGCAGTACTTC.

The CDR3 region has the DNA TGCGCCAGCAGCCGTCTACCGGGAAGCTCCTACGAGCAGTACTTC. This translates into CASSRLPGSSYEQYF. The J gene is TRBJ2-7, the V gene TRBV5-1; D perhaps matches TRBD2 (5 bases). Trimming stripped 4 bases from V and 0 bases from J, with 14 bases between. The CDR3 has 15 amino acids. The germline CDR1 and CDR2 sequences are SGHRS and YFSETQ.

This chain links TRBV11-2 with TRBJ2-5; 7 bases line up with TRBD2. Germline lookup yields CDR1 SGHAT and CDR2 FQNNGV. This CDR3 is 14 amino acids long. Losses at the gene ends were 5 bases for V and 1 base for J; bases not matched to a gene: 4. CDR3 sequence reads: CASSRGGFQETQYF. CDR3 coding DNA: TGTGCCAGCAGCCGGGGAGGGTTCCAAGAGACCCAGTACTTC.

This clone is a singleton in its sample. J is TRBJ1-3 and V is TRBV5-6, with unresolved D. The length of the CDR3 is 14 residues. Between the trimmed V and J ends, which lost 3 bases and 2 bases, there was a span of 9 bases. From germline, CDR1 is SGHDT and CDR2 YYEEEE. CDR3 sequence (DNA): TGTGCCAGCAGCTCGGTCGCGGCTGGAAACACCATATATTTT. Protein sequence: CASSSVAAGNTIYF.

This clone was detected once. The J gene is TRBJ2-2, the V gene TRBV5-4, with 10 bases fitting TRBD1. The V segment lost 5 bases and the J segment 3 bases; nucleotides outside the gene matches: 4. Germline V gene lookup returns CDR1 SGHNT and CDR2 YYREEE (reference sequence). The CDR3 is made up of 15 amino acids. The CDR3 region has the DNA TGTGCCAGCAGTCAAGGACAGGGGGACACCGGGGAGCTGTTTTTT. Translation gives CASSQGQGDTGELFF.

This chain links TRBV7-9 with TRBJ2-1; weak D call: TRBD1 (6 bases). CDR1 SEHNR and CDR2 FQNEAQ come from the germline V gene (reference sequence). The CDR3 spans 16 residues. Trimming took 5 bases from V and 9 from J, leaving 23 bases between them. The CDR3 loop is CASSVVGEPGEGEQFF. CDR3 nucleotides: TGTGCCAGCAGCGTAGTGGGGGAGCCAGGGGAAGGTGAGCAGTTCTTC.

This clone was seen once. The V gene is TRBV10-2, the J gene TRBJ1-2; TRBD1 might be the D (5 bases). V lost 3 bases and J 6 bases, leaving 11 bases between the germline ends. In germline, CDR1 is WSHSY, CDR2 SAAADI. The CDR3 runs 13 residues. This CDR3 reads CASSDSRVHGYTF. In DNA, the CDR3 is TGCGCCAGCAGTGATAGCAGGGTCCATGGCTACACCTTC.

The chain recombines TRBV18 with TRBJ1-4, with D possibly being TRBD1 (5 bases). CDR3 length: 16 amino acids. V gave up 1 base and J gave up 8 bases, with 17 bases separating them. Germline CDR1 reads KGHSH; CDR2 reads LQKENI. In DNA, the CDR3 is TGTGCCAGCTCACCACGGGTCGAGCAGGGTCGGGAAAAACTGTTTTTT. This translates into CASSPRVEQGREKLFF. The complete variable domain, with remaining parts taken from reference TRBV18 and TRBJ1-4, reads NAGVMQNPRHLVRRRGQEARLRCSPMKGHSHVYWYRQLPEEGLKFMVYLQKENIIDESGMPKERFSAEFPKEGPSILRIQQVVRGDSAAYFCASSPRVEQGREKLFFGSGTQLSVL.

The chain is built from TRBV6-5 and TRBJ2-7; a possible D gene is TRBD1 (6 bases). The ends were cut back, 7 bases at V and 3 bases at J, with 16 bases in the middle. Germline CDR1 and CDR2: MNHEY and SVGAGI. This CDR3 spans 14 amino acids. The CDR3 nucleotides are TGTGCCAGCACCACAGGGACCGCCCGCTACGAGCAGTACTTC. Protein: CASTTGTARYEQYF.

The chain couples TRBV5-4 to TRBJ2-1, with 12 bases lining up with TRBD2. Per the germline V gene, CDR1 is SGHNT and CDR2 is YYREEE (reference sequence). Trimming removed 4 bases from V and 5 bases from J; junction bases left unmatched: 4. The CDR3 has 15 residues. For the CDR3, the DNA is TGTGCCAGCAGCCGGACTAGCGGGACAAACAATGAGCAGTTCTTC. The encoded protein is CASSRTSGTNNEQFF.

J is TRBJ1-4 and V is TRBV21-1; the table's D call, TRBD1, has no DNA check behind it. TRBV21-1 is an annotated pseudogene. This CDR3 is built from 14 residues. The chain's CDR3 is CASSTEGVKEKLFF. The CDR3 DNA reads TGTGCCAGCAGCACCGAGGGGGTAAAGGAAAAACTGTTTTTT.

This chain connects TRBV11-1 to TRBJ1-1, with TRBD1 matching over 7 bases. V lost 6 bases, J lost 6 bases, and 13 bases stayed unmatched. The CDR3 extends over 15 amino acids. Germline V gene lookup returns CDR1 SGHAT and CDR2 FQDESV (reference sequence). The DNA of the CDR3 is TGTGCCAGCAGTTACCTACAGGGGACGCCCGCTGAAGCTTTCTTT. Translated, it gives CASSYLQGTPAEAFF.

The chain links TRBV15 to TRBJ2-1; D uncertain. CDR1 and CDR2 from the germline V gene are LNHNV and YYDKDF (reference sequence). The germline V and J ends were trimmed by 1 base and 5 bases, with 6 bases remaining between them. This CDR3 has 13 amino acids. CDR3 nucleotides: TGTGCCACCAGCAGAGGGCAGAACAATGAGCAGTTCTTC. Translated, it gives CATSRGQNNEQFF. Full variable domain (outside the CDR3, taken from reference TRBV15 and TRBJ2-1): DAMVIQNPRYQVTQFGKPVTLSCSQTLNHNVMYWYQQKSSQAPKLLFHYYDKDFNNEADTPDNFQSRRPNTSFCFLDIRSPGLGDTAMYLCATSRGQNNEQFFGPGTRLTVL.

This rearrangement joins TRBV27 to TRBJ2-5; D uncertain. The CDR3 runs 13 residues. V was clipped by 6 bases and J by 3 bases, with 11 bases between them. From germline, CDR1 is MNHEY and CDR2 SMNVEV (reference sequence). The chain's CDR3 is CASSLREKETQYF. The CDR3 nucleotides are TGTGCCAGCAGCTTGAGAGAAAAAGAGACCCAGTACTTC.

The gene calls are TRBV7-2 and TRBJ1-6; 10 nucleotides line up with TRBD1. The CDR3 runs 15 residues. The trim removed 2 bases at V and 10 bases at J, leaving 5 bases unmatched. CDR1 is SGHTA, CDR2 FQGNSA, per germline. The CDR3, as DNA: TGTGCCAGCAGCTTATATGGGACAGGGGTGTCACCCCTCCACTTT. Its translation: CASSLYGTGVSPLHF.

The chain combines TRBV28 with TRBJ1-5; D is ambiguous. There are 14 residues in the CDR3. Per the germline V gene, CDR1 is MDHEN and CDR2 is SYDVKM. Trimming took 3 bases from V and 2 from J, leaving 8 bases between them. CDR3 sequence (DNA): TGTGCCAGCAGTTTGTACGCAGGCAATCAGCCCCAGCATTTT. It specifies CASSLYAGNQPQHF.

This chain links TRBV7-2 with TRBJ1-2; 8 bases map to TRBD1. Germline V CDR1 and CDR2: SGHTA, FQGNSA. J gave up 3 bases and V 5 bases, and 8 bases lay outside the gene matches. This CDR3 is 15 amino acids long. CDR3 in amino acids: CASSTLGQGHYGYTF. Here the CDR3 DNA reads TGTGCCAGCAGCACTCTCGGACAGGGCCACTATGGCTACACCTTC.

The chain joins TRBV6-2 or TRBV6-3 to TRBJ1-2; D is perhaps TRBD1 (5 bases). The CDR3 is made up of 14 amino acids. V was pared by 2 bases and J by 1 base, with 8 bases between. Looked up from germline, CDR1 is MNHEY and CDR2 is SVGEGT. DNA for the CDR3: TGTGCCAGCAGTTACCTCGACAGTAACTATGGCTACACCTTC. Residues: CASSYLDSNYGYTF.

This clone has only a few counts. The chain combines TRBV5-1 with TRBJ1-5; a weak D match, TRBD1 (5 bases). The CDR3 consists of 14 residues. Trimming took 1 base from V and 9 from J, leaving 14 bases between them. Germline loops: CDR1 SGHRS, CDR2 YFSETQ. CDR3 nucleotide sequence: TGCGCCAGCAGCTTGTCCACAGGTACAGGGCCCCAGCATTTT. Amino acid sequence: CASSLSTGTGPQHF.